This passage covers 28 T cell receptor beta chains from one sample sequenced in a study of T-cell reconstitution after alpha-beta-depleted transplantation in children. Using unique molecular identifiers, the investigators prepared the TCRbeta library. TCRdb re-called the PCR reads through MiXCR, storing one row per CDR3 protein. The sample carries approximately 640,000 distinct CDR3 sequences, over 15% recorded once. Specimen: PBMCs from the stem cell graft donor, collected from the stem cell graft. These TCRs come from a human donor who donated a stem cell graft to a child with acute myeloid leukemia.

This clonotype was seen at least ten times. The chain combines TRBV20-1 with TRBJ2-1, with D unresolved. Germline V gene lookup returns CDR1 DFQATT and CDR2 SNEGSKA (reference sequence). Trimming cost V 0 bases and J 4 bases, with 13 bases left between them. This CDR3 spans 15 amino acids. CDR3 in DNA: TGCAGTGCTAGAGAGGTAGACGGTGAATACAATGAGCAGTTCTTC. It encodes CSAREVDGEYNEQFF.

The V call is TRBV10-2, the J call TRBJ1-5; D uncertain. The CDR3 sequence is 14 residues long. V lost 2 bases and J lost 11, with 16 bases in between. The germline V gene has CDR1 WSHSY and CDR2 SAAADI. The CDR3 loop is CASSEEGSNRAQHF. CDR3 nucleotides: TGCGCCAGCAGTGAGGAGGGTAGCAATCGGGCCCAGCATTTT.

This clonotype was observed many times. V is TRBV29-1 and J is TRBJ2-3; D not resolved. The CDR3 spans 12 residues. From germline, CDR1 is SQVTM and CDR2 ANQGSEA. Trimming removed 6 bases at V and 4 bases at J, with 11 bases between. The CDR3 loop is CSVPITADTQYF. DNA for the CDR3: TGCAGCGTCCCGATCACTGCAGATACGCAGTATTTT.

This clonotype has only a few counts. The chain uses TRBV5-6 and TRBJ1-1; D remains unclear. Germline lookup yields CDR1 SGHDT and CDR2 YYEEEE. The CDR3 covers 14 residues. V was cut by 2 bases and J by 4 bases, with 12 bases left in between. DNA for the CDR3: TGTGCCAGCAGCTTTTCCTCGTCTGGCACTGAAGCTTTCTTT. Translated: CASSFSSSGTEAFF.

This clonotype was recorded at least ten times. The rearrangement links TRBV20-1 to TRBJ2-2, with 7 bases aligning to TRBD2. The CDR3 loop spans 15 amino acids. The germline CDR1 and CDR2 sequences are DFQATT and SNEGSKA (reference sequence). With V trimmed by 6 bases and J by 4 bases, 11 bases remained unmatched. CDR3 in amino acids: CSAPIRGGPTGELFF. CDR3 sequence (DNA): TGCAGTGCCCCTATCCGCGGGGGACCCACCGGGGAGCTGTTTTTT.

This clonotype was observed many times. V gene TRBV12-3 or TRBV12-4 combines with J gene TRBJ1-5; D possibly corresponds to TRBD1 (6 bases). V gave up 5 bases and J gave up 6 bases, with 20 bases separating them. The CDR3 has 16 residues. The chain's CDR3 is CASSLQGSGISQPQHF. As DNA, the CDR3 is TGTGCCAGCAGTCTACAGGGTTCGGGCATTAGTCAGCCCCAGCATTTT.

This clonotype was counted ten times or more. The chain recombines TRBV20-1 with TRBJ2-7; 7 bases agree with TRBD2. Per the germline V gene, CDR1 is DFQATT and CDR2 is SNEGSKA (reference sequence). The CDR3 extends over 17 amino acids. Losses at the gene ends were 1 base for V and 2 bases for J; bases not matched to a gene: 14. The CDR3 is CSARAFVGAGEPYEQYF. CDR3 DNA sequence: TGCAGTGCTAGAGCCTTTGTCGGGGCGGGGGAGCCCTACGAGCAGTACTTC.

To note about this clonotype: This may come from a read error, since a much larger clone is one base off. V and J are TRBV6-5 and TRBJ2-7, with D perhaps TRBD1 (7 bases). V was shortened by 7 bases and J by 8 bases, with 15 bases between the two germline ends. Germline lookup yields CDR1 MNHEY and CDR2 SVGAGI. CDR3 length equals 12 residues. CDR3 in amino acids: CASTAGGNKQYF. CDR3 nucleotides: TGTGCCAGCACCGCAGGGGGGAACAAGCAGTACTTC.

There are many counts of this clonotype. The chain is built from TRBV20-1 and TRBJ2-3; D gene unclear. The V gene's germline CDR1 is DFQATT and CDR2 SNEGSKA (reference sequence). V lost 0 bases, J lost 4 bases, and 8 bases lay in between. This CDR3 is 13 amino acids long. CDR3 region: CSAREGLADTQYF. In nucleotides, the CDR3 is TGCAGTGCTAGAGAGGGTTTGGCAGATACGCAGTATTTT.

Details on this clonotype: One end of the junction is discordant with germline, which a read error may explain. This rearrangement joins TRBV20-1 to TRBJ2-3, with 9 positions matching TRBD2. Germline V gene data show CDR1 as DFQATT and CDR2 as SNEGSKA (reference sequence). CDR3 length: 12 residues. The CDR3 DNA reads TGCAGTACTAGCGGGCCCACAGATACGCAGTATTTT. Protein: CSTSGPTDTQYF.

In its sample, this clonotype was seen many times. The V and J genes are TRBV20-1 and TRBJ2-5; 9 nucleotides match TRBD1. Germline V gene lookup returns CDR1 DFQATT and CDR2 SNEGSKA (reference sequence). CDR3 length: 14 amino acids. Losses at the gene ends were 6 bases for V and 7 bases for J; bases not matched to a gene: 12. CDR3 bases: TGCAGTGCCCCACGGTCGGGACAGGGTGGGACCCAGTACTTC. Its translation is CSAPRSGQGGTQYF.

The V and J genes are TRBV29-1 and TRBJ2-2; the match to TRBD1 covers 10 bases. The ends lost 6 bases at V and 2 bases at J; junction bases unmatched: 3. The CDR3 is made up of 14 amino acids. The germline V gene encodes CDR1 SQVTM and CDR2 ANQGSEA. Here the CDR3 DNA reads TGCAGCGTGGTGACAGGGGGCAACACCGGGGAGCTGTTTTTT. Its translation: CSVVTGGNTGELFF.

This clonotype has a handful of counts. V is TRBV9 and J is TRBJ1-1; D perhaps matches TRBD1 (5 bases). CDR3 length: 15 residues. V lost 3 bases and J 4 bases, leaving 16 bases between the germline ends. Germline CDR1 reads SGDLS; CDR2 reads YYNGEE. CDR3 region: CASSAVQGTSTEAFF. CDR3 nucleotides: TGTGCCAGCAGCGCCGTCCAGGGCACTAGCACTGAAGCTTTCTTT.

V usage is TRBV7-2 and J usage is TRBJ2-3; D possibly uses TRBD1 or TRBD2 (5 bases each). The CDR3 totals 12 residues. V gave up 5 bases and J gave up 7 bases, with 10 bases separating them. CDR1 and CDR2 from the germline V gene are SGHTA and FQGNSA. CDR3 residues: CASSPQGHTQYF. As DNA, the CDR3 is TGTGCCAGCAGCCCCCAGGGACATACGCAGTATTTT.

The V gene is TRBV20-1, the J gene TRBJ1-1, with 7 bases that match TRBD1. This CDR3 contains 15 residues. Germline CDR1 and CDR2: DFQATT and SNEGSKA (reference sequence). The V and J ends lost 4 bases and 7 bases, in that order; junction bases with no gene match: 15. The CDR3 spells CSAKDRVGGLSEAFF. The CDR3 region has the DNA TGCAGTGCTAAAGACAGGGTTGGGGGGTTGAGTGAAGCTTTCTTT.

In this sample, this clonotype turned up many times. This chain connects TRBV29-1 to TRBJ2-4; D uncertain. The V end was cut by 1 base, the J end by 7 bases, with 11 bases between. Per germline, CDR1 SQVTM and CDR2 ANQGSEA. The CDR3 has 13 residues. CDR3 sequence: CSVEVGGRNIQYF. As DNA, the CDR3 is TGCAGCGTTGAAGTTGGCGGACGGAACATTCAGTACTTC.

The rearrangement uses TRBV4-3 and TRBJ2-3; 7 nucleotides match TRBD1. CDR1 and CDR2 from the germline V gene are LGHNA and YSLEER. This CDR3 is built from 17 residues. Trimming took 1 base from V and 0 from J; bases not matched to a gene: 7. The CDR3 here is CASSQGPDRESTDTQYF. CDR3 nucleotide sequence: TGCGCCAGCAGCCAAGGCCCAGACAGGGAGAGCACAGATACGCAGTATTTT.

This chain uses TRBV28 with TRBJ1-2; D is possibly TRBD1 (5 bases). The V end was cut by 6 bases, the J end by 2 bases, with 7 bases between. Germline V CDR1 and CDR2: MDHEN, SYDVKM. This CDR3 comprises 12 residues. The CDR3 DNA reads as TGTGCCAGCAGGAGGGGCAACTATGGCTACACCTTC. This gives the protein CASRRGNYGYTF.

This clonotype has a handful of counts. The chain's CDR3 is CATAIRDRGYEQYV. CDR3 DNA sequence: TGTGCCACCGCAATCCGGGACAGGGGATACGAGCAGTACGTC. The J gene is TRBJ2-7, the V gene TRBV28, with TRBD1 matching over 10 bases. In germline, CDR1 is MDHEN, CDR2 SYDVKM. V gave up 10 bases and J gave up 4 bases; unmatched junction bases: 10. This CDR3 region has 14 residues.

The chain recombines TRBV5-1 with TRBJ1-1; D not certain. The germline V gene has CDR1 SGHRS and CDR2 YFSETQ. The length of the CDR3 is 13 residues. V was cut by 2 bases and J by 4 bases, with 9 bases left in between. The CDR3 loop reads CASSFGETTEAFF. The CDR3 DNA sequence: TGCGCCAGCAGCTTCGGGGAAACCACTGAAGCTTTCTTT.

This clonotype appeared many times. This chain links TRBV10-3 with TRBJ2-1; 7 nucleotides agree with TRBD2. CDR3 length: 15 residues. J lost 0 bases, V lost 3 bases, and 2 bases had no gene match. Germline CDR1 reads ENHRY; CDR2 reads SYGVKD. The CDR3 loop is CAISDSGDSYNEQFF. The CDR3, as DNA: TGTGCCATCAGTGACAGCGGGGACTCCTACAATGAGCAGTTCTTC.

The chain uses TRBV7-3 and TRBJ2-1, with 8 bases matching TRBD2. Germline-derived CDR1 and CDR2 are SGHTA and FQGTGA. The CDR3 length is 16 residues. Trimming removed 5 bases from V and 4 bases from J; junction bases left unmatched: 10. CDR3 loop: CASSDPRGGPYNEQFF. The CDR3 nucleotides read TGTGCCAGCAGCGATCCGCGCGGGGGGCCGTACAATGAGCAGTTCTTC.

This clonotype came up many times. The V gene is TRBV5-1, the J gene TRBJ1-1; D gene ambiguous. This CDR3 spans 13 amino acids. Trimming left V 3 bases short and J 10 bases short, with 16 bases between. The germline V gene has CDR1 SGHRS and CDR2 YFSETQ. The CDR3 DNA reads TGCGCCAGCAGCTGGGCAGGACCCTCTGTAGCTTTCTTT. It codes for CASSWAGPSVAFF. Supplemented by reference TRBV5-1 and TRBJ1-1, the full variable domain reads KAGVTQTPRYLIKTRGQQVTLSCSPISGHRSVSWYQQTPGQGLQFLFEYFSETQRNKGNFPGRFSGRQFSNSRSEMNVSTLELGDSALYLCASSWAGPSVAFFGQGTRLTVV.

The chain combines TRBV20-1 with TRBJ2-7; perhaps TRBD1 as D (5 bases). Per the germline V gene, CDR1 is DFQATT and CDR2 is SNEGSKA (reference sequence). Trimming cost V 1 base and J 3 bases, with 10 bases left between them. This CDR3 is 13 amino acids long. In nucleotides, the CDR3 is TGCAGTGCTAGAGGAGGCAGGGTCTACGAGCAGTACTTC. It encodes CSARGGRVYEQYF.

This clonotype came up many times. The chain couples TRBV24-1 to TRBJ1-5, with D possibly being TRBD1 (5 bases). Germline CDR1 and CDR2: KGHDR and SFDVKD. Trimming stripped 3 bases from V and 11 bases from J, with 16 bases between. The CDR3 is 14 residues long. The CDR3 spells CATSDPLGGVAQHF. The CDR3 DNA is TGTGCCACCAGTGATCCCCTCGGGGGGGTAGCCCAGCATTTT.

The V and J genes are TRBV15 and TRBJ2-3, with unresolved D. The length of the CDR3 is 13 residues. Trimming took off 9 bases at V and 3 bases at J, with 13 bases between the two ends. Germline V gene lookup returns CDR1 LNHNV and CDR2 YYDKDF (reference sequence). CDR3 in DNA: TGTGCCACTAAGGTGGGAAGAACAGATACGCAGTATTTT. It is translated as CATKVGRTDTQYF.

The rearrangement links TRBV7-2 to TRBJ1-2; TRBD1 might be the D (5 bases). Germline values: CDR1 SGHTA, CDR2 FQGNSA. CDR3 length: 13 amino acids. Trimming stripped 4 bases from V and 5 bases from J, with 11 bases between. CDR3: CASSSFRVYGYTF. The DNA for the CDR3 is TGTGCCAGCAGCTCCTTCAGGGTTTATGGCTACACCTTC.

This clonotype was observed many times. V usage is TRBV20-1 and J usage is TRBJ2-7; D may be TRBD2 (6 bases). The CDR3 covers 14 residues. The germline V gene has CDR1 DFQATT and CDR2 SNEGSKA (reference sequence). V lost 5 bases and J lost 4, with 18 bases in between. Here the CDR3 reads CSAEGTEGGYEQYV. The CDR3 coding sequence is TGCAGTGCTGAGGGGACGGAGGGTGGGTACGAGCAGTACGTC.